The 30 T cell receptor beta chains listed next were all sequenced from one sample in a study of PD-L1 blockade in urothelial cancer (dated 2017 in TCRdb). The method behind the library was the immunoSEQ multiplex PCR assay. What TCRdb holds here is the immuneACCESS table cut down to in-frame rearrangements. Part of the clones is not present; checked against another copy, under half of the missing clones reflect an unresolved V gene, and the others are unexplained. The table for this sample lists approximately 100,000 clones; about 85% of them were counted only once. In total, the top ten clones hold about 2.3% of the sample. Material: PBMCs, obtained around atezolizumab (anti-PD-L1) treatment. The source of these receptors is a man aged 45-65 years with urothelial cancer.

The chain has TRBV11-2 and TRBJ2-7, with TRBD2 matching 10 bases. This CDR3 contains 15 residues. Germline CDR1 and CDR2: SGHAT and FQNNGV. Losses at the gene ends were 2 bases for V and 1 base for J; bases not matched to a gene: 2. The CDR3 loop reads CASSLRTSGSYEQYF. In DNA, the CDR3 is TGTGCCAGCAGCTTAAGGACTAGCGGTTCCTACGAGCAGTACTTC.

V and J are TRBV19 and TRBJ2-7, with TRBD2 as a possible D gene (7 bases). V lost 7 bases, J lost 5 bases, and 15 bases lay in between. CDR1 LNHDA and CDR2 SQIVND come from the germline V gene (reference sequence). The CDR3 runs to 13 residues. The CDR3 sequence: CASTDGGAHEQYF. The CDR3 DNA reads as TGTGCCAGTACCGATGGGGGGGCCCACGAGCAGTACTTC.

This clone has a handful of counts. This chain uses TRBV6-5 with TRBJ2-7; 13 bases map to TRBD2. V was clipped by 6 bases and J by 3 bases; unmatched bases: 5. Germline V gene data show CDR1 as MNHEY and CDR2 as SVGAGI. The CDR3 sequence is 15 residues long. The CDR3 here is CASSPRLAGGYEQYF. The CDR3 DNA follows: TGTGCCAGCAGCCCAAGACTAGCGGGAGGCTACGAGCAGTACTTC.

The gene calls are TRBV10-3 and TRBJ2-7, with TRBD2 matching 13 bases. In germline, CDR1 is ENHRY, CDR2 SYGVKD. The V segment lost 6 bases and the J segment 2 bases; nucleotides outside the gene matches: 1. This CDR3 comprises 14 residues. The CDR3: CAIRTSGRAYEQYF. The CDR3 DNA is TGTGCCATCAGAACTAGCGGGAGGGCCTACGAGCAGTACTTC.

The sample holds a few counts of this clone. The chain combines TRBV7-9 with TRBJ1-6; D perhaps matches TRBD1 (5 bases). The ends were cut back, 5 bases at V and 11 bases at J, with 10 bases in the middle. The CDR3 is made up of 12 amino acids. CDR1 SEHNR and CDR2 FQNEAQ come from the germline V gene (reference sequence). The DNA of the CDR3 is TGTGCCAGCAGCCAATCAGGGACACCCCTCCACTTT. This translates into CASSQSGTPLHF.

The V and J genes are TRBV2 and TRBJ2-3; 10 bases are shared with TRBD2. With 7 bases clipped from V and 1 base from J, the junction kept 5 bases outside the gene matches. This CDR3 is built from 15 residues. CDR1 and CDR2 from the germline V gene are SNHLY and FYNNEI. CDR3 region: CASKWTSGGTDTQYF. CDR3 nucleotides: TGTGCCAGCAAGTGGACTAGCGGTGGCACAGATACGCAGTATTTT. The full variable domain, with the rest looked up from reference TRBV2 and TRBJ2-3, is EPEVTQTPSHQVTQMGQEVILRCVPISNHLYFYWYRQILGQKVEFLVSFYNNEISEKSEIFDDQFSVERPDGSNFTLKIRSTKLEDSAMYFCASKWTSGGTDTQYFGPGTRLTVL.

The chain links TRBV25-1 to TRBJ1-1; D is unresolved. V lost 3 bases and J lost 4, with 12 bases in between. CDR1 and CDR2 from the germline V gene are MGHDK and SYGVNS. This CDR3 is 14 amino acids long. CDR3 sequence: CASSEEARATEAFF. As DNA, the CDR3 is TGTGCCAGCAGTGAGGAGGCGAGGGCCACTGAAGCTTTCTTT.

V is TRBV19 and J is TRBJ1-1, with D possibly TRBD1 on 6 matching bases. The CDR3 runs to 13 residues. The germline gives CDR1 LNHDA, CDR2 SQIVND (reference sequence). Trimming cost V 6 bases and J 1 base, with 9 bases left between them. The CDR3 sequence is CASSPGANTEAFF. The CDR3 nucleotides read TGTGCCAGTAGCCCAGGGGCGAACACTGAAGCTTTCTTT. The whole variable domain, filled in from reference TRBV19 and TRBJ1-1, reads DGGITQSPKYLFRKEGQNVTLSCEQNLNHDAMYWYRQDPGQGLRLIYYSQIVNDFQKGDIAEGYSVSREKKESFPLTVTSAQKNPTAFYLCASSPGANTEAFFGQGTRLTVV.

The chain uses TRBV19 and TRBJ2-7; 8 bases match TRBD2. V was pared by 5 bases and J by 6 bases, with 9 bases of the junction left unmatched. This CDR3 comprises 14 residues. Germline lookup yields CDR1 LNHDA and CDR2 SQIVND (reference sequence). The CDR3 region is CASSFASGRGEQYF. The CDR3 DNA follows: TGTGCCAGTAGTTTCGCGAGCGGGAGAGGCGAGCAGTACTTC.

This chain links TRBV5-8 with TRBJ2-5; TRBD2 aligns across 14 bases. CDR1 is SGHTS and CDR2 is YDEGEE in the germline V gene. The J segment lost 5 bases and the V segment lost 4 bases, leaving 7 bases of the junction unmatched. The CDR3 is made up of 16 amino acids. Written as DNA, the CDR3 is TGTGCCAGCAGCCAGGGACTAGCGGGAGTAAGCGAGACCCAGTACTTC. Encoded protein: CASSQGLAGVSETQYF.

Here the CDR3 DNA reads TGTGCCAGCAGGGAACCGGGACAGCACTACAATGAGCAGTTCTTC. Amino acids: CASREPGQHYNEQFF. The chain recombines TRBV2 with TRBJ2-1; TRBD1 matches at 7 bases. CDR1 is SNHLY, CDR2 FYNNEI, per germline. Germline trimming cut 6 bases from V and 3 bases from J; bases unmatched to any gene: 8. This CDR3 spans 15 amino acids. The full variable domain, completed using reference TRBV2 and TRBJ2-1, is EPEVTQTPSHQVTQMGQEVILRCVPISNHLYFYWYRQILGQKVEFLVSFYNNEISEKSEIFDDQFSVERPDGSNFTLKIRSTKLEDSAMYFCASREPGQHYNEQFFGPGTRLTVL.

This clone occurred a few times. The J gene is TRBJ2-2, the V gene TRBV4-1; 13 bases line up with TRBD2. V trimming: 4 bases; J trimming: 1 base; junction bases outside the gene matches: 6. Per the germline V gene, CDR1 is MGHRA and CDR2 is YSYEKL. The CDR3 length is 18 residues. CDR3 region: CASSRGLAGVVNTGELFF. The DNA for the CDR3 is TGCGCCAGCAGCCGCGGACTAGCGGGAGTGGTGAACACCGGGGAGCTGTTTTTT.

The rearrangement links TRBV28 to TRBJ2-6; TRBD2 matches at 14 bases. The germline gives CDR1 MDHEN, CDR2 SYDVKM. V gave up 6 bases and J gave up 2 bases; unmatched junction bases: 0. This CDR3 has 16 amino acids. In nucleotides, the CDR3 is TGTGCCAGCAGGACTAGCGGGAGGGCTGGGGCCAACGTCCTGACTTTC. Translation gives CASRTSGRAGANVLTF. The entire variable domain, with the rest obtained from reference TRBV28 and TRBJ2-6, is as follows: DVKVTQSSRYLVKRTGEKVFLECVQDMDHENMFWYRQDPGLGLRLIYFSYDVKMKEKGDIPEGYSVSREKKERFSLILESASTNQTSMYLCASRTSGRAGANVLTFGAGSRLTVL.

The chain carries TRBV5-1 and TRBJ2-1; D possibly corresponds to TRBD1 (5 bases). The CDR3 runs 16 residues. Germline V CDR1 and CDR2: SGHRS, YFSETQ. Trimming took off 4 bases at V and 6 bases at J, with 20 bases between the two ends. CDR3 residues: CASSQGLGVLFNEQFF. CDR3 nucleotides: TGCGCCAGCAGCCAAGGGTTAGGGGTCCTTTTCAATGAGCAGTTCTTC.

The chain has TRBV5-6 and TRBJ2-2; TRBD2 is a possible D gene (5 bases). The germline V gene encodes CDR1 SGHDT and CDR2 YYEEEE. Trimming cost V 2 bases and J 3 bases, with 11 bases left between them. CDR3 length: 15 residues. The CDR3 DNA reads TGTGCCAGCAGCTTCACTAGAAGAGACACCGGGGAGCTGTTTTTT. It translates to CASSFTRRDTGELFF.

V gene TRBV11-2 combines with J gene TRBJ2-7; D possibly corresponds to TRBD1 (5 bases). The ends were cut back, 1 base at V and 2 bases at J, with 9 bases in the middle. The germline gives CDR1 SGHAT, CDR2 FQNNGV. This CDR3 region has 14 residues. CDR3 bases: TGTGCCAGCAGCTTAGCGGCAGGGCCCTACGAGCAGTACTTC. Translated, it gives CASSLAAGPYEQYF.

This clone was detected once. The V call is TRBV5-1, the J call TRBJ2-5, with TRBD2 matching 16 bases. The CDR3 is made up of 16 amino acids. With V trimmed by 3 bases and J by 5 bases, 4 bases remained unmatched. Germline V CDR1 and CDR2: SGHRS, YFSETQ. CDR3 protein: CASSSGTSGRVETQYF. CDR3 in DNA: TGCGCCAGCAGCTCCGGGACTAGCGGGAGGGTTGAGACCCAGTACTTC.

The rearrangement joins TRBV7-2 to TRBJ2-1, with a tentative D call TRBD2 (5 bases). From germline, CDR1 is SGHTA and CDR2 FQGNSA. V lost 5 bases to trimming and J lost 5 bases, with 16 bases between them. The CDR3 runs to 15 residues. CDR3 sequence: CASSRRTQRNNEQFF. The CDR3 nucleotides are TGTGCCAGCAGCCGCCGGACTCAAAGAAACAATGAGCAGTTCTTC.

The chain uses TRBV7-2 and TRBJ2-5; D may be TRBD1 (5 bases). This CDR3 is built from 14 residues. CDR1 and CDR2 (germline): SGHTA, FQGNSA. Trimming removed 1 base from V and 5 bases from J, with 11 bases in between. The CDR3 is CASSLGRVSETQYF. The CDR3 coding sequence is TGTGCCAGCAGCTTAGGCAGGGTGTCGGAGACCCAGTACTTC.

The chain has TRBV5-4 and TRBJ2-7; 8 bases map to TRBD1. The junction had 10 bases not matched to a gene; V was cut back by 4 bases and J by 4 bases. This CDR3 spans 15 amino acids. Germline loops: CDR1 SGHNT, CDR2 YYREEE (reference sequence). For the CDR3, the DNA is TGTGCCAGCAGCCCCCCGGGACAGGCTTCATACGAGCAGTACTTC. Its translation is CASSPPGQASYEQYF.

V and J are TRBV21-1 and TRBJ1-1; the table's D gene call, TRBD1, was not cross checked with the DNA. TRBV21-1 has pseudogene status. The length of the CDR3 is 15 residues. This CDR3 reads CASSNLDRDCTEAFF. The CDR3 nucleotides are TGTGCCAGCAGCAACCTCGACAGGGACTGCACTGAAGCTTTCTTT.

The CDR3 region is CASSQEGPGGRANTGELFF. The CDR3 DNA sequence: TGTGCCAGCAGCCAAGAAGGCCCTGGGGGGAGGGCGAACACCGGGGAGCTGTTTTTT. The V gene is TRBV4-2, the J gene TRBJ2-2, with 7 positions matching TRBD2. The V gene end was trimmed by 0 bases and the J gene end by 0 bases; junction bases not matched to a gene: 10. The germline V gene has CDR1 LGHNA and CDR2 YNFKEQ. The CDR3 covers 19 residues.

The chain uses TRBV19 and TRBJ2-1, with 8 positions matching TRBD1. This CDR3 contains 18 residues. V gave up 6 bases and J gave up 1 base; unmatched junction bases: 14. Germline lookup yields CDR1 LNHDA and CDR2 SQIVND (reference sequence). CDR3 bases: TGTGCCAGTAGGGGCACAGGGGGGTCCGGTAGATCCTACAATGAGCAGTTCTTC. This codes for CASRGTGGSGRSYNEQFF.

The rearrangement links TRBV5-1 to TRBJ2-7; a weak D match, TRBD2 (6 bases). V dropped 1 base and J dropped 0 bases, with 11 bases sitting between them. Germline CDR1 reads SGHRS; CDR2 reads YFSETQ. CDR3 size: 15 residues. DNA for the CDR3: TGCGCCAGCAGCTTGCAGGCTAGCGCCTCCTACGAGCAGTACTTC. It is translated as CASSLQASASYEQYF. The full variable domain, rest sourced from reference TRBV5-1 and TRBJ2-7, is KAGVTQTPRYLIKTRGQQVTLSCSPISGHRSVSWYQQTPGQGLQFLFEYFSETQRNKGNFPGRFSGRQFSNSRSEMNVSTLELGDSALYLCASSLQASASYEQYFGPGTRLTVT.

In its sample, this clone was seen once. The rearrangement joins TRBV30 to TRBJ2-7, with 7 positions matching TRBD1. The V and J ends lost 2 bases and 3 bases, in that order; junction bases with no gene match: 10. The CDR3 runs to 15 residues. Looked up from germline, CDR1 is GTSNPN and CDR2 is SVGIG (reference sequence). CDR3 amino acids: CAWSYRGSGNYEQYF. CDR3 sequence (DNA): TGTGCCTGGAGTTACAGGGGATCGGGTAACTACGAGCAGTACTTC.

This sequence joins TRBV27 and TRBJ2-7, with TRBD1 matching 8 bases. Losses at the gene ends were 6 bases for V and 6 bases for J; bases not matched to a gene: 10. The CDR3 runs to 14 residues. CDR1 MNHEY and CDR2 SMNVEV come from the germline V gene (reference sequence). Written as DNA, the CDR3 is TGTGCCAGCAGGCCGGGACAGGCCCTCTCCGAGCAGTACTTC. Protein product: CASRPGQALSEQYF.

The chain has TRBV14 and TRBJ2-2, with 9 bases matching TRBD1. Germline CDR1 is SGHDN and CDR2 is FVKESK. V shed 3 bases and J 2 bases; nucleotides not matched to a gene: 4. The CDR3 is 16 amino acids. The CDR3 DNA sequence: TGTGCCAGCAGCCATAGGGACAGGGAAAACACCGGGGAGCTGTTTTTT. Its protein product is CASSHRDRENTGELFF.

V and J are TRBV2 and TRBJ1-6; TRBD1 matches at 9 bases. CDR1 and CDR2 (germline): SNHLY, FYNNEI. The J segment lost 7 bases and the V segment lost 3 bases, leaving 4 bases of the junction unmatched. The CDR3 is 15 residues long. In DNA form, the CDR3 reads TGTGCCAGCAGTGAGCTCGGACAGGGGAATTCACCCCTCCACTTT. It codes for CASSELGQGNSPLHF. Variable domain in full (rest from reference TRBV2 and TRBJ1-6): EPEVTQTPSHQVTQMGQEVILRCVPISNHLYFYWYRQILGQKVEFLVSFYNNEISEKSEIFDDQFSVERPDGSNFTLKIRSTKLEDSAMYFCASSELGQGNSPLHFGNGTRLTVT.

A remark on this clone: Other DNA sequences of this sample code for an identical CDR3. The chain is built from TRBV9 and TRBJ2-1; D gene ambiguous. Trimming removed 3 bases at V and 1 base at J, with 5 bases between. Germline loops: CDR1 SGDLS, CDR2 YYNGEE. This CDR3 comprises 13 residues. CDR3 in amino acids: CASSARSYNEQFF. The CDR3 DNA reads as TGTGCCAGCAGCGCCAGATCCTACAATGAGCAGTTCTTC.

The rearrangement uses TRBV29-1 and TRBJ2-5; no definite D call. Germline V gives CDR1 SQVTM, CDR2 ANQGSEA. The CDR3 loop spans 14 amino acids. Trimming left V 0 bases short and J 2 bases short, with 10 bases between. CDR3 nucleotides: TGCAGCGTTGAAGATCTGGCGGTACAAGAGACCCAGTACTTC. It is translated as CSVEDLAVQETQYF.